This entry describes one T cell receptor (beta chain). Its antigen is currently not known. Base-call qualities are not available, and no considerably larger clone is one nucleotide away. The data originate from a study of CD8 T cells in Susac syndrome (dated by TCRdb to 2018 to 2020). In the study overall: Of the Susac syndrome patients who were sequenced, about 6 had clinically active disease and eight were in clinical remission. Susac syndrome patients were therapy-naive, on corticosteroids (some also receiving IVIg), or on IVIg alone at blood withdrawal. Whether CD8+ T cell activation and differentiation in Susac syndrome was antigen driven was tested using repertoire sequencing.

Study-wide findings and limitations: The study acknowledged that relatively few individuals were included in the TCR sequencing and HLA analysis. In the CD4+ T cell repertoire of Susac syndrome patients, clonal expansion was not detected.

RNA was extracted using the RNeasy kit, and about 0.45 to 1 ug of the RNA was reverse transcribed with random hexamers. The immunoSEQ multiplex PCR assay, covering 54 Vbeta and 13 Jbeta segments, was used to amplify TCR beta CDR3 regions. PCR amplification bias was corrected using a synthetic template baseline for primer optimization and computational correction. The study's own analysis went as follows. Reads were assigned to V, D and J genes according to IMGT and analyzed in immunoSEQ Analyzer, with only productive sequences retained. Clonality was computed as one minus Shannon entropy normalized by log2 of the number of productive unique sequences. Public and private clones were assessed among the 100 most prevalent clones of each patient and control. Susac-specific clones were defined as absent from healthy and MS cohorts, over a thousand published viral clones and other ImmuneACCESS disease sequences. TCRdb itself trimmed the public reads at Q25 with fastp, ran MiXCR and retained productive beta chains. Identical CDR3 proteins give one entry, which carries the most common genes and DNA. The V and J calls here are based on TCRdb, not the publication. This sample gives just over 150,000 distinct CDR3 sequences in total; 85% to 95% of them show up just once. 0.16% of the sample rests with the top ten.

Peripheral blood CD8+ and CD4+ T cells from healthy donors, Susac syndrome patients and multiple sclerosis patients were profiled by high-throughput TCR beta sequencing. The Susac syndrome patients fulfilled recently defined diagnostic criteria for either definite or probable disease. Bulk CD8+ and CD4+ T cells were purified by magnetic negative isolation, whereas CD8+ TEMRA cells were enriched by FACS. Blood was drawn into EDTA tubes, processed within 24 hours, and PBMCs were isolated by density gradient centrifugation. PBMCs intended for TCR sequencing were frozen in liquid nitrogen and were later thawed in a 37 degrees C water bath. Purity of sorted or isolated CD4+, CD8+ and CD8+ TEMRA cells was at least 90%. Germline trimming amounts to 1 base on V and 5 bases on J, with 7 as the count of junction bases outside the gene matches. Via the germline V gene (reference sequence), CDR1 is SEHNR and CDR2 FQNEAQ. The CDR3, from cysteine to phenylalanine, totals 15 residues. This entry keeps only the CDR3 DNA: 45 bases, framed from base 1.

Material: CD4+ T cells from PBMCs. This sequence was found in a human donor with Susac syndrome. The chain is encoded by TRBV7-9 joined to TRBJ2-5, with TRBD2 matching 7 junction bases. DNA sequence: TGTGCCAGCAGCTTAGTCGTCGGAGCGGGGGAGACCCAGTACTTC. It specifies CASSLVVGAGETQYF.